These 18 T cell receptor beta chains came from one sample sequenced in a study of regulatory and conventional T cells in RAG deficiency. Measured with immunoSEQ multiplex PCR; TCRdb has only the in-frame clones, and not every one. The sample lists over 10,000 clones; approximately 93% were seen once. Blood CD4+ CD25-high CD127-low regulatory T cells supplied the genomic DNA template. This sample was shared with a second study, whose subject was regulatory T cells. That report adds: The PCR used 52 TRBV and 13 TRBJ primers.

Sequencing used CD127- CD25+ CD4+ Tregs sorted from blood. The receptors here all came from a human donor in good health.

As DNA, the CDR3 is TGTGCTAGTGGTTTGGTTGCAGGAAATTCACCCCTCCACTTT. Translated: CASGLVAGNSPLHF. The V gene is TRBV12-5, the J gene TRBJ1-6; D not resolved. V was pared by 0 bases and J by 7 bases, with 7 bases between. The V gene's germline CDR1 is LGHNT and CDR2 FRNRAP. CDR3 length: 14 residues.

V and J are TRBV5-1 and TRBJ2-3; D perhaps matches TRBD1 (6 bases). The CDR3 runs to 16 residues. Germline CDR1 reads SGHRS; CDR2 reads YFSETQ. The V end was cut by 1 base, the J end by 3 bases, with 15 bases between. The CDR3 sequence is CASSLPLGRGTDTQYF. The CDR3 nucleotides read TGCGCCAGCAGCTTGCCCCTGGGCAGGGGAACAGATACGCAGTATTTT.

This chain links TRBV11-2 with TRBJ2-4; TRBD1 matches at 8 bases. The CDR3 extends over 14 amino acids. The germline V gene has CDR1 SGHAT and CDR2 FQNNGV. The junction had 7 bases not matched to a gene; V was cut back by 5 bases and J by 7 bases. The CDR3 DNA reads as TGTGCCAGCAGCACAACAGGGGGTTGGAACATTCAGTACTTC. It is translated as CASSTTGGWNIQYF.

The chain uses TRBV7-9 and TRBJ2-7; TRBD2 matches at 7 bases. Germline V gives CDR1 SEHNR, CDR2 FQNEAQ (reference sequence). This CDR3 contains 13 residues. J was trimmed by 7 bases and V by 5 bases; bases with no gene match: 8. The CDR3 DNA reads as TGTGCCAGCAGCCAGAGGGAGGGGACTGAGCAGTACTTC. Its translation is CASSQREGTEQYF.

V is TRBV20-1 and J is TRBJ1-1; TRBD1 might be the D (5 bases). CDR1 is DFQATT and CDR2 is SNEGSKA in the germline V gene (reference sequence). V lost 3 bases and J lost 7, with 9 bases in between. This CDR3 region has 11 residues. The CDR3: CSASGGGEAFF. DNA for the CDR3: TGCAGTGCTAGTGGGGGAGGTGAAGCTTTCTTT.

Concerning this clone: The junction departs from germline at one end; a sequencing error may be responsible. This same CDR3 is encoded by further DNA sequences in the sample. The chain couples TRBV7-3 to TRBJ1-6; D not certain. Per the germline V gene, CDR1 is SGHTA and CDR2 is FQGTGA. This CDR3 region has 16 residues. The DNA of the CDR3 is TGTGCCAGCAGCCTTGCGGCAAGCTCCTATAATTCCCCCCTCCACTTT. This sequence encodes CASSLAASSYNSPLHF. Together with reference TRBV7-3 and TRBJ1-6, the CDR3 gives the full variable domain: GAGVSQTPSNKVTEKGKYVELRCDPISGHTALYWYRQSLGQGPEFLIYFQGTGAADDSGLPNDRFFAVRPEGSVSTLKIQRTERGDSAVYLCASSLAASSYNSPLHFGNGTRLTVT.

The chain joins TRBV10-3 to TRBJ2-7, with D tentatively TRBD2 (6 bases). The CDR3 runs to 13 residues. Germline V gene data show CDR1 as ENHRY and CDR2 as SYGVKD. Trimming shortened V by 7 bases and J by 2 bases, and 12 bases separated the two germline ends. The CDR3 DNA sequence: TGTGCCATCATGAGGTCGGGGGCCTACGAGCAGTACTTC. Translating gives CAIMRSGAYEQYF.

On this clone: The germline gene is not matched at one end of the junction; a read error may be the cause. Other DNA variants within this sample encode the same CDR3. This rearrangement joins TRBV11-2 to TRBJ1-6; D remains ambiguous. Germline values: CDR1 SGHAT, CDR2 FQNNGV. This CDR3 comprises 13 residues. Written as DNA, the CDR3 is TGTGCCAGCAATAGTTTGCGGAATTCCCCCCTCCACTTT. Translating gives CASNSLRNSPLHF. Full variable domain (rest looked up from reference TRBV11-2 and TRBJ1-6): EAGVAQSPRYKIIEKRQSVAFWCNPISGHATLYWYQQILGQGPKLLIQFQNNGVVDDSQLPKDRFSAERLKGVDSTLKIQPAKLEDSAVYLCASNSLRNSPLHFGNGTRLTVT.

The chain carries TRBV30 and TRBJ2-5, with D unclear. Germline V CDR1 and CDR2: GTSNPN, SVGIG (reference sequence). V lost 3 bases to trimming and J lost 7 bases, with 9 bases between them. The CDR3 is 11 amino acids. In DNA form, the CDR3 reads TGTGCCTGGAGGCTCGCAGGGACCCAGTACTTC. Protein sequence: CAWRLAGTQYF.

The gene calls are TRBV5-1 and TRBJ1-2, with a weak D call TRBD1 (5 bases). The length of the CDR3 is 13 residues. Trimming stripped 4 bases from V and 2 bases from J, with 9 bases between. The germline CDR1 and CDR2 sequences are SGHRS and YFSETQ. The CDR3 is CASSQRQNYGYTF. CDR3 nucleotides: TGCGCCAGCAGCCAGAGACAGAACTATGGCTACACCTTC.

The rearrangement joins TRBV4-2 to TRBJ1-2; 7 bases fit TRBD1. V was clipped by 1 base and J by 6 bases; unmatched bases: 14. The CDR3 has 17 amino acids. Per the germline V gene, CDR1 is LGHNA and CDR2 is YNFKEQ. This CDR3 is CASSQVGDSGRNDGYTF. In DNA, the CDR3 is TGTGCCAGCAGCCAAGTGGGGGACAGCGGCCGGAACGATGGCTACACCTTC.

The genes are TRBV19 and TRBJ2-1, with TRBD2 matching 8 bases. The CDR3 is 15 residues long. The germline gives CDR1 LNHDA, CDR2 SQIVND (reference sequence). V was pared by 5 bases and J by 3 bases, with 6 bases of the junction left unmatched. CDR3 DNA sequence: TGTGCCAGTAGTCTCAGCGGGGGTCACTACAATGAGCAGTTCTTC. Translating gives CASSLSGGHYNEQFF.

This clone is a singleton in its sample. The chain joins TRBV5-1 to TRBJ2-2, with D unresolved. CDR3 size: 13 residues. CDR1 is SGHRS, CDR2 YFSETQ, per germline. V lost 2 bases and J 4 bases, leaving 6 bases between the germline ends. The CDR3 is CASSFGPTGELFF. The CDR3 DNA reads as TGCGCCAGCAGCTTTGGCCCCACCGGGGAGCTGTTTTTT.

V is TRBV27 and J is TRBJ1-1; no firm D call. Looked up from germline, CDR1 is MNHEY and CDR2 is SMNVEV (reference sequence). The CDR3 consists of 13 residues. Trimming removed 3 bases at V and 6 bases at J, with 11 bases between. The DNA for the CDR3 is TGTGCCAGCAGTTTGGCTGGGCTGCCTGAAGCTTTCTTT. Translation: CASSLAGLPEAFF.

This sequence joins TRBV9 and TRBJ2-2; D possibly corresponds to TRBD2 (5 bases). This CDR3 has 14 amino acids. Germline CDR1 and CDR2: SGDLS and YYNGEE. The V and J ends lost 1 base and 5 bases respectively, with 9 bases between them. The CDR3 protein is CASSVFGETGELFF. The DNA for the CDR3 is TGTGCCAGCAGCGTATTCGGGGAAACCGGGGAGCTGTTTTTT.

For the CDR3, the DNA is TGTGCCAGCAGTGTATGGCGGGGGGTTTTCAATGAGCAGTTCTTC. Protein product: CASSVWRGVFNEQFF. The chain combines TRBV6-1 with TRBJ2-1; 8 nucleotides agree with TRBD2. V lost 4 bases and J lost 6; bases outside the gene matches: 8. Germline-derived CDR1 and CDR2 are MNHNS and SASEGT. This CDR3 spans 15 amino acids.

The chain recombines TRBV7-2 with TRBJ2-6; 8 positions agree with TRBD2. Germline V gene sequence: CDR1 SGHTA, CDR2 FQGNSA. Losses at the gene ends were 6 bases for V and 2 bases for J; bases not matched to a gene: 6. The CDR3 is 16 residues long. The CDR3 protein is CASSPSGGTGANVLTF. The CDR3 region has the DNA TGTGCCAGCAGTCCCTCGGGGGGGACTGGGGCCAACGTCCTGACTTTC.

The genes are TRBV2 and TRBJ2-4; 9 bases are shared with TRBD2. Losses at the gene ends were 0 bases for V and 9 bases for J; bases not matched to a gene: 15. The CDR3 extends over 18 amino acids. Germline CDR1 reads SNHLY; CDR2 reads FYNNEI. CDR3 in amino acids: CASSEALGGGAARVIQYF. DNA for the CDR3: TGTGCCAGCAGTGAAGCGCTTGGCGGGGGGGCCGCCAGGGTCATTCAGTACTTC.